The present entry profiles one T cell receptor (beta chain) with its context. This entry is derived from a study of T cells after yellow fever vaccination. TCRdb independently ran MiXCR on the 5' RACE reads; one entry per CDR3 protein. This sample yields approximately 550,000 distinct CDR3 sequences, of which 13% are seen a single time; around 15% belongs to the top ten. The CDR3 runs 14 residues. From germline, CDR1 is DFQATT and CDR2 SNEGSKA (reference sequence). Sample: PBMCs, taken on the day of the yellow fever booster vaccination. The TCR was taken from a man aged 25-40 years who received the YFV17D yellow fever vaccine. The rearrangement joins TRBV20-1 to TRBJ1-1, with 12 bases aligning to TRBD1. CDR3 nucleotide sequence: TGCAGGGCAGGGACAGGGGGCGCAGACACTGAAGCTTTCTTT. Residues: CRAGTGGADTEAFF.